This TCR beta chain was sequenced during a study of cytomegalovirus exposure and HLA in healthy donors. Comment on this clone: What it recognizes is unknown.

This CDR3 has 13 residues. V lost 0 bases, J lost 6 bases, and 1 base stayed unmatched. Germline V gene sequence: CDR1 MNHNS, CDR2 SASEGT. Findings of the study overall: The productive fraction for most TCR beta V segments was about 87% or about 30% in an earlier analysis. A later analysis found that most CMV-associated TCR beta chains appeared HLA-restricted.

Use of 60 Vbeta and 13 Jbeta primers characterized the PCR. Generated by immunoSEQ multiplex PCR, the TCRdb table keeps only in-frame clones and is missing some. Seen here are 150,000 or so clones, 77% observed once, and the top ten hold less than 2.5%. Sequenced material: PBMCs. V and J are TRBV6-1 and TRBJ2-5, with 7 nucleotides matching TRBD1. This clonotype was sampled from a man aged 45-65 years in good health and CMV-seropositive. The CDR3 region is CASSEAGGKTQYF. CDR3 nucleotides: TGTGCCAGCAGTGAAGCAGGGGGCAAGACCCAGTACTTC.